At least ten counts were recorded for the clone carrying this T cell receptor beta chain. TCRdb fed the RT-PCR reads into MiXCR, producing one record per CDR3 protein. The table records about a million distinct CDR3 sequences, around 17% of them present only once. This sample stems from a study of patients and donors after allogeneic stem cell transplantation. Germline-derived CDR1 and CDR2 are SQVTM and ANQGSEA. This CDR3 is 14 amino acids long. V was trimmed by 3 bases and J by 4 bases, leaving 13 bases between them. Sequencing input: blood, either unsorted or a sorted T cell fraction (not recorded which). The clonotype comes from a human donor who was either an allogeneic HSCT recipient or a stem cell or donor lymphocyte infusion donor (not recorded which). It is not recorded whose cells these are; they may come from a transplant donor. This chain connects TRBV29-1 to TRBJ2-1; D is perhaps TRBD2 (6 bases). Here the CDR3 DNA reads TGCAGCGTTGATTATCGGGAGAGGTACAATGAGCAGTTCTTC. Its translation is CSVDYRERYNEQFF.